This T cell receptor (beta chain) was obtained from a study of control samples from healthy donors and cancer patients. Trimming left V 4 bases short and J 2 bases short, with 10 bases between. This CDR3 has 15 amino acids. Germline CDR1 and CDR2: SGHNT and YYREEE (reference sequence). Clones were sequenced by immunoSEQ multiplex PCR, and TCRdb holds only the in-frame ones, with some missing. This table has about 140,000 clones, around nine tenths appearing once. The specimen sequenced was blood. The chain couples TRBV5-4 to TRBJ2-6; a weak D match, TRBD2 (6 bases). The receptor was derived from a woman in her thirties in good health. The CDR3 nucleotides are TGTGCCAGCAGCCTGCCGGGAGCTGGGGCCAACGTCCTGACTTTC. Encoded protein: CASSLPGAGANVLTF.